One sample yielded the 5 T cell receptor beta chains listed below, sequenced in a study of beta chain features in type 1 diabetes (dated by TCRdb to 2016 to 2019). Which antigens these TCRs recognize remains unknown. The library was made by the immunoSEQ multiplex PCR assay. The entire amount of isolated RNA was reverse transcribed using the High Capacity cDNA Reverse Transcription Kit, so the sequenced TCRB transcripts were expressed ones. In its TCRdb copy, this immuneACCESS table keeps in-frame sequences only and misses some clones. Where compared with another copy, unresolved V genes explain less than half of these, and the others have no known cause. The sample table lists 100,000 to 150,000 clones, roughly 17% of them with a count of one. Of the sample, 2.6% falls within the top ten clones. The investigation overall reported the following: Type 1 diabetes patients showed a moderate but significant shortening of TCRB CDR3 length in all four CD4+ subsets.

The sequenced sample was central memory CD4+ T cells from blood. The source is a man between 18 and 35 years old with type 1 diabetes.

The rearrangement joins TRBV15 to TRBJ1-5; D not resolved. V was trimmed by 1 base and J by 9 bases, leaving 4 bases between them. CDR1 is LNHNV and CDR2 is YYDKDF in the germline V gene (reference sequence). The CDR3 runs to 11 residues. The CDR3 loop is CATSRGGPQHF. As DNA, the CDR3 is TGTGCCACCAGCAGAGGGGGGCCCCAGCATTTT. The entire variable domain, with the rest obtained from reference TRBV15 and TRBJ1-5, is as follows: DAMVIQNPRYQVTQFGKPVTLSCSQTLNHNVMYWYQQKSSQAPKLLFHYYDKDFNNEADTPDNFQSRRPNTSFCFLDIRSPGLGDTAMYLCATSRGGPQHFGDGTRLSIL.

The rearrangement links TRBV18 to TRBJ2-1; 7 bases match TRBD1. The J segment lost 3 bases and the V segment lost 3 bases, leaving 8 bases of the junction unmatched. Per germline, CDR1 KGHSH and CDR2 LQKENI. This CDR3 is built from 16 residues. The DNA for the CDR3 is TGTGCCAGCTCACCTAGGGGGACAGCAGACTACAATGAGCAGTTCTTC. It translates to CASSPRGTADYNEQFF.

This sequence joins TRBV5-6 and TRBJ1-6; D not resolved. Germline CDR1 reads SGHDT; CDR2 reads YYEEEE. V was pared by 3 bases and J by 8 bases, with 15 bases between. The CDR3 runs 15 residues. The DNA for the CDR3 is TGTGCCAGCAGCTATACAGACGGAGTTGATTCACCCCTCCACTTT. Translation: CASSYTDGVDSPLHF.

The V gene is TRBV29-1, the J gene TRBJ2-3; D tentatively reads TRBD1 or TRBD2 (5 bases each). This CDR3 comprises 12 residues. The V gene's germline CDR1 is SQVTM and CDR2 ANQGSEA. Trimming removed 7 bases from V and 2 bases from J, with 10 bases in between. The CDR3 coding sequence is TGCAGCGCCGGGGCGACCACAGATACGCAGTATTTT. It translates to CSAGATTDTQYF.

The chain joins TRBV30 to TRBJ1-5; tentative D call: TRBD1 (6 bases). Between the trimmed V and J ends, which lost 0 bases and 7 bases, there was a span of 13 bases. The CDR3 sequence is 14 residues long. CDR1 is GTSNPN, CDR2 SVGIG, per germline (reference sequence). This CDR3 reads CAWSVDQGWQPQHF. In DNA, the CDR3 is TGTGCCTGGAGTGTAGACCAGGGGTGGCAGCCCCAGCATTTT.